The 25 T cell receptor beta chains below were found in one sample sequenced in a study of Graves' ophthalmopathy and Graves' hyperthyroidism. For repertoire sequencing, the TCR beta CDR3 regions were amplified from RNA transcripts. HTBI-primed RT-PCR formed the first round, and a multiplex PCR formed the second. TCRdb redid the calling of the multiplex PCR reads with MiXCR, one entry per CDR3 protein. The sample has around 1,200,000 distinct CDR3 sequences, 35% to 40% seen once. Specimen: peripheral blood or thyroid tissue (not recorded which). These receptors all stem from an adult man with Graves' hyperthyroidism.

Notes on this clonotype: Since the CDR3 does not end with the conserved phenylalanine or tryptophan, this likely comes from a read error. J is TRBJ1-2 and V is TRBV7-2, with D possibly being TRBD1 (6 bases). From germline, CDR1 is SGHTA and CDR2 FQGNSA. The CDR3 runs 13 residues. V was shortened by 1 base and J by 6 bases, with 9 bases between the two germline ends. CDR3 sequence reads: CASSLGRGDGYTS. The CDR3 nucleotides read TGTGCCAGCAGCTTAGGCAGGGGTGATGGCTACACCTCC.

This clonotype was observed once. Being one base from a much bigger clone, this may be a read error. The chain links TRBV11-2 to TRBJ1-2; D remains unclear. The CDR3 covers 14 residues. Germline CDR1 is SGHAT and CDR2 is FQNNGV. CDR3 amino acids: CASSLDPGIAGYIF. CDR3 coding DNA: TGTGCCAGCAGCTTAGACCCGGGAATAGCTGGCTACATCTTC.

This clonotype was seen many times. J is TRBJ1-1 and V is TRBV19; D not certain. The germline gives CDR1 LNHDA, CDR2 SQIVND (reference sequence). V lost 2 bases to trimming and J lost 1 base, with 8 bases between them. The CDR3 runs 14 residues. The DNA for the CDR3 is TGTGCCAGTAGTATACCGCGCGCGAACACTGAAGCTTTCTTT. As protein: CASSIPRANTEAFF.

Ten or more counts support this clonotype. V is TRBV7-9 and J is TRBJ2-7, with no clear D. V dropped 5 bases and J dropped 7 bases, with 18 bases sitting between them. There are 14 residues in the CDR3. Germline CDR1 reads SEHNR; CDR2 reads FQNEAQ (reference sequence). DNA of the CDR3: TGTGCCAGCAGCCCCGGGCGTATCCTTGAGGAGCAGTACTTC. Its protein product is CASSPGRILEEQYF.

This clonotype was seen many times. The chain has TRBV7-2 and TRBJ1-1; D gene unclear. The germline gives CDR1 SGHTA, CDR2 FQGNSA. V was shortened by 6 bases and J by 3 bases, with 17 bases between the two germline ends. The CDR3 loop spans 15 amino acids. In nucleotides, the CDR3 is TGTGCCAGCAGTATCCGGGCCCCACGGGACACTGAAGCTTTCTTT. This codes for CASSIRAPRDTEAFF.

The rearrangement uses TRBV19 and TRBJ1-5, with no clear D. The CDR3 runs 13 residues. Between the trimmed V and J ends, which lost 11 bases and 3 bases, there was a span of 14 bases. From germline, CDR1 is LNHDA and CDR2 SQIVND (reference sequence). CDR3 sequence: CAWGRALNQPQHF. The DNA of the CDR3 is TGTGCCTGGGGAAGGGCCCTCAATCAGCCCCAGCATTTT.

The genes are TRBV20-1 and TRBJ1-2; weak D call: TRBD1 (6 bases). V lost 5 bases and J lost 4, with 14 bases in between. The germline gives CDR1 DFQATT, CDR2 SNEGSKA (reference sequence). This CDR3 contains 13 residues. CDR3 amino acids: CSAFKGGGYGYTF. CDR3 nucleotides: TGCAGTGCTTTCAAGGGGGGCGGCTATGGCTACACCTTC.

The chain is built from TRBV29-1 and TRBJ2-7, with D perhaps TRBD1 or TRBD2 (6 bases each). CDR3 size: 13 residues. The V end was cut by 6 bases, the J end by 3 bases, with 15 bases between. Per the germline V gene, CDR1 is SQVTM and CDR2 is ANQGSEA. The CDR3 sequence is CSVLKGGIYEQYF. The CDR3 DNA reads TGCAGCGTACTGAAAGGGGGGATCTACGAGCAGTACTTC.

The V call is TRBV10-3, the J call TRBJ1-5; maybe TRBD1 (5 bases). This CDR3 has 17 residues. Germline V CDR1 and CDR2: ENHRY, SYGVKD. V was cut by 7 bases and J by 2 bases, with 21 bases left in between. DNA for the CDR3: TGTGCCATCAACCAGGGTCTGGGGCCAAGTCGCAATCAGCCCCAGCATTTT. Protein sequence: CAINQGLGPSRNQPQHF.

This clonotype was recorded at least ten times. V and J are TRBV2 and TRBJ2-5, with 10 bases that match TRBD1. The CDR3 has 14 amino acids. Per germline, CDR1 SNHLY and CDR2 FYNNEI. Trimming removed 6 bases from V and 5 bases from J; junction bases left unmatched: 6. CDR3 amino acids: CASSAGTGDETQYF. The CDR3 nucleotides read TGTGCCAGCAGCGCCGGGACAGGGGACGAGACCCAGTACTTC.

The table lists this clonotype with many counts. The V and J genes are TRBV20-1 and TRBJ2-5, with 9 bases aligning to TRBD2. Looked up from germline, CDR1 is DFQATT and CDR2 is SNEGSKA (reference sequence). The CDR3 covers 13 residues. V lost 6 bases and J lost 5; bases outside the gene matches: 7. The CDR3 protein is CSAPSGGQETQYF. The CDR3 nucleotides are TGCAGTGCCCCAAGCGGGGGGCAGGAGACCCAGTACTTC.

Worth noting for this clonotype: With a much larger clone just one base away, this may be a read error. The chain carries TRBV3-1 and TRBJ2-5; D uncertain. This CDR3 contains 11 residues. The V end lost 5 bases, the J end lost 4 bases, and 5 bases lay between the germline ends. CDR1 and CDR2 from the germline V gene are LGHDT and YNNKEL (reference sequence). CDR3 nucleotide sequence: TGTGCCAGCAGCAACCTAGAGACCCAGTACTTC. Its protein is CASSNLETQYF.

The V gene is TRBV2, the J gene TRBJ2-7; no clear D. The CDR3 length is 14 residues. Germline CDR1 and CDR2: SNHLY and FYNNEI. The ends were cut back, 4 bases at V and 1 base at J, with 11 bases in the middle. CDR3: CASSGAVNSYEQYF. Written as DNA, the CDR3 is TGTGCCAGCAGTGGGGCAGTGAATTCCTACGAGCAGTACTTC.

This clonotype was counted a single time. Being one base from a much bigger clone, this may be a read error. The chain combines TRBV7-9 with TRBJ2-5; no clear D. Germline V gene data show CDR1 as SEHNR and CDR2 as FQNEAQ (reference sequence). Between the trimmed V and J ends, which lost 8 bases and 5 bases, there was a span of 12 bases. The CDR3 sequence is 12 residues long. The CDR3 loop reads CASLRNLETQYF. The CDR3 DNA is TGTGCCAGCCTCCGGAATCTGGAGACCCAGTACTTC.

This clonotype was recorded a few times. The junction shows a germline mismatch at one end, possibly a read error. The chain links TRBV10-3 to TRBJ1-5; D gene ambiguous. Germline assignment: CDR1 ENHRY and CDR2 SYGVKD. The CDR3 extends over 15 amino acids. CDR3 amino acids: CASSSGFQGNQPQHF. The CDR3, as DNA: TGTGCCAGCAGTTCGGGATTCCAAGGTAATCAGCCCCAGCATTTT.

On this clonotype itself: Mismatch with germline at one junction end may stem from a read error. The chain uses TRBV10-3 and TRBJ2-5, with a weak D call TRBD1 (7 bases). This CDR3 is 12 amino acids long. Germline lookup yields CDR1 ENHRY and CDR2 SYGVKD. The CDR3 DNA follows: TGTGCCATCTCTGACAGGGAGGAGACCCAGTGCTTC. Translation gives CAISDREETQCF.

The CDR3 nucleotides read TGCGCCAGCAGTTCGGACCCTGGGAACACTGAAGCTTTCTTT. It yields the protein CASSSDPGNTEAFF. The V gene is TRBV5-1, the J gene TRBJ1-1; D gene uncertain. The CDR3 has 14 amino acids. Per the germline V gene, CDR1 is SGHRS and CDR2 is YFSETQ. Trimming shortened V by 5 bases and J by 1 base, and 12 bases separated the two germline ends.

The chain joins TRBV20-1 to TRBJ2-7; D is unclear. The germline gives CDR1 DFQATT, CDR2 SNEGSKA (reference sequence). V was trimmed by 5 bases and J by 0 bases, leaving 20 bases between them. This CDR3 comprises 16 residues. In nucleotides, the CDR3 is TGCAGTGCTGTCTCGGGCCAGCCCTATAGCTCCTACGAGCAGTACTTC. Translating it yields CSAVSGQPYSSYEQYF.

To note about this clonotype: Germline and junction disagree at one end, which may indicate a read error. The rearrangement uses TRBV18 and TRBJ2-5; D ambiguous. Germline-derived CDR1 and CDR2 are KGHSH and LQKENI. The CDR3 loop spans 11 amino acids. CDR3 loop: CPSSPQETQYF. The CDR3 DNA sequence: TGTCCCAGCTCACCCCAAGAGACCCAGTACTTC.

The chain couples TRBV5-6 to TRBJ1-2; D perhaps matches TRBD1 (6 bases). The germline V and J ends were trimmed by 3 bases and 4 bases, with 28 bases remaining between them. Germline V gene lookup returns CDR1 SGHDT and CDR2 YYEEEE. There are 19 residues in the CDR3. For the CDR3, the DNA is TGTGCCAGCAGCTCGGGACCGGGGGCCTTCCCCAATCCGATCTATGGCTACACCTTC. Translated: CASSSGPGAFPNPIYGYTF.

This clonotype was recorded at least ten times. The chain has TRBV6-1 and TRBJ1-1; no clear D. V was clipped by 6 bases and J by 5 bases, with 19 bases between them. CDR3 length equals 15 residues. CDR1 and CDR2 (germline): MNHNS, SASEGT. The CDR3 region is CASRMEEGVPTEAFF. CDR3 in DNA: TGTGCCAGCAGGATGGAGGAGGGAGTACCGACTGAAGCTTTCTTT.

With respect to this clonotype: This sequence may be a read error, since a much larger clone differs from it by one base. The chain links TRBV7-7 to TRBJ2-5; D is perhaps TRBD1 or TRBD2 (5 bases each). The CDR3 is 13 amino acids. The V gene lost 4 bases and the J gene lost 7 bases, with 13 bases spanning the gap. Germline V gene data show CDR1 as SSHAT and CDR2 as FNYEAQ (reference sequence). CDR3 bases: TGTGCCAGCAGCTCAACAGCCGGGGCGACCCAGTACTTC. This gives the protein CASSSTAGATQYF.

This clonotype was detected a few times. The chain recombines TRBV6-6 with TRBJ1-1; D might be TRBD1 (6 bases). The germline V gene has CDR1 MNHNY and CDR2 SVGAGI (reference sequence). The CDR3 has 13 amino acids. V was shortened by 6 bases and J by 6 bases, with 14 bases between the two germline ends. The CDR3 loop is CASRQGSGAEAFF. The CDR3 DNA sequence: TGTGCCAGCAGGCAGGGATCAGGGGCTGAAGCTTTCTTT.

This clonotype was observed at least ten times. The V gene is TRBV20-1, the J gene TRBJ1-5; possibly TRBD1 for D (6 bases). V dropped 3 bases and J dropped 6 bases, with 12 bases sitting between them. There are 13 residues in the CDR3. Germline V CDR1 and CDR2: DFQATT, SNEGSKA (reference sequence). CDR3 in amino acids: CSARRTGIQPQHF. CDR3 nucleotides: TGCAGTGCTAGGAGAACAGGGATTCAGCCCCAGCATTTT.

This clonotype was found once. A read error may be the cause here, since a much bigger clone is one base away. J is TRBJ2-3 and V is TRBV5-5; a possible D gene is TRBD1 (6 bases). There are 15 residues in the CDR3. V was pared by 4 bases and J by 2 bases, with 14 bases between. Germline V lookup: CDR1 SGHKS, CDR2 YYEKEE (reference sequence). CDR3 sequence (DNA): TGTGCCAGCAGCCGAAGCGGACAGTCCACAGATACGCAGTATTTT. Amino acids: CASSRSGQSTDTQYF.